This T cell receptor (beta chain) appears in the sequencing data of a study of cytomegalovirus exposure and HLA in healthy donors. The length of the CDR3 is 18 residues. The V segment lost 6 bases and the J segment 1 base; nucleotides outside the gene matches: 17. Germline values: CDR1 SQVTM, CDR2 ANQGSEA. Regarding the study as a whole: Subsequent analysis of the approximately 110 validation repertoires found a tendency for first-cohort TCR clusters to co-occur.

Turning to this clone: The antigen is unknown.

Assay: immunoSEQ multiplex PCR; the TCRdb copy retains only in-frame clones and omits some. The sample gives tens of thousands of clones, approximately 90% of which show up once; 2% to 2.5% is in the top ten. The chain carries TRBV29-1 and TRBJ2-7, with 11 bases identical to TRBD2. The material sequenced was PBMCs. The sequence was obtained from a man aged 25-45 years in good health and CMV-seronegative. Here the CDR3 DNA reads TGCAGCGTCAACTTTGAAGCGGCTAGCGGGAGGAGGTCCTACGAGCAGTACTTC. It yields the protein CSVNFEAASGRRSYEQYF.